This is a list of T cell receptor beta chains from one sample in a study of OX40 agonist ivuxolimab in advanced cancers. Sequencing was performed with immunoSEQ multiplex PCR; in TCRdb, only in-frame clones are kept and a portion is missing. The data show about 76,000 clones, with about 89% seen just once and approximately 13% held by the top ten. Sequenced material: CD4+ or CD8+ T cells sorted from blood, taken in a trial of the OX40 agonist ivuxolimab. These receptors came from an adult with an advanced solid tumor such as melanoma, head and neck, liver or kidney cancer. Each CDR3 is given with its conserved first and last residue. Each record gives: V gene, J gene, D gene, clone size, CDR3 protein, CDR3 DNA. D genes are given only for firm matches. Only part of the rows carry a size: once, few, many, or a class if the clone is expanded.

TRBV5-8	TRBJ1-2	-	-	CASSSGYRGYTF	TGTGCCAGCAGCTCTGGGTATCGCGGCTACACCTTC
TRBV5-4	TRBJ2-1	-	-	CASALLDNEQFF	TGTGCCAGCGCATTGTTGGACAATGAGCAGTTCTTC
TRBV23-1	TRBJ2-7	TRBD1	-	CASSQSKVRGLIVRQYF	TGCGCCAGCAGTCAATCGAAAGTAAGGGGGCTAATTGTACGACAGTACTTC
TRBV12-5	TRBJ2-1	-	-	CASGPGGGRVEQFF	TGTGCTAGTGGTCCTGGTGGGGGTCGAGTTGAGCAGTTCTTC
TRBV6-5	TRBJ1-5	-	-	CASSYSREQPQHF	TGTGCCAGCAGTTACTCGAGGGAGCAGCCCCAGCATTTT
TRBV5-1	TRBJ1-2	-	-	CASSPGPNGGYTF	TGCGCCAGCAGCCCAGGACCCAACGGGGGCTACACCTTC
TRBV7-9	TRBJ1-2	-	-	CASSQTGANYGYTF	TGTGCCAGCAGCCAGACGGGGGCTAACTATGGCTACACCTTC
TRBV4-1	TRBJ2-2	TRBD2	-	CASSQHDLAGDGELFF	TGCGCCAGCAGCCAGCACGATTTAGCGGGAGACGGGGAGCTGTTTTTT
TRBV5-5	TRBJ1-5	-	-	CASRGTGSNQPQHF	TGTGCCAGCAGAGGGACGGGTAGCAATCAGCCCCAGCATTTT
TRBV5-6	TRBJ1-5	-	-	CASSLWGSQPQHF	TGTGCCAGCAGCTTGTGGGGGAGTCAGCCCCAGCATTTT
TRBV5-1	TRBJ2-1	-	-	CASSLGGTKDNEQFF	TGCGCCAGCAGCTTGGGCGGTACTAAAGACAATGAGCAGTTCTTC
TRBV6-1	TRBJ2-7	-	-	CASSEAQGGRYEQYF	TGTGCCAGCAGCGAAGCTCAGGGAGGACGGTACGAGCAGTACTTC
TRBV4-1	TRBJ1-1	-	few	CASSQYRQNTEAFF	TGCGCCAGCAGCCAGTACCGACAGAACACTGAAGCTTTCTTT
TRBV5-4	TRBJ1-1	-	-	CASSKGGANTEAFF	TGTGCCAGCAGCAAGGGGGGGGCAAACACTGAAGCTTTCTTT
TRBV5-1	TRBJ2-7	-	-	CASSFSEAYEQYF	TGCGCCAGCAGCTTTTCGGAAGCCTACGAGCAGTACTTC